This T cell receptor beta chain was recovered during a study of cytomegalovirus exposure and HLA in healthy donors. The V gene's germline CDR1 is MNHEY and CDR2 SMNVEV (reference sequence). The trim removed 5 bases at V and 5 bases at J, leaving 7 bases unmatched. The CDR3 sequence is 14 residues long. Amplification used 60 Vbeta primers and 13 Jbeta primers. Sequencing was performed with immunoSEQ multiplex PCR; in TCRdb, only in-frame clones are kept and a portion is missing. Among 150,000 to 200,000 clones listed, around 81% were seen once. Comment on this clone: What it binds is unknown.

Study-level findings and limits: A few of the chains that were CMV-associated were confirmed in vitro to be specific for CMV antigens. An analysis that came later showed most CMV-associated TCR beta chains appearing HLA-restricted. In a later analysis, TCR beta V- and J-gene trimming was associated with a missense DCLRE1C variant.

The clonotype was recovered from a man between 18 and 35 years old in good health and CMV-seronegative. Sequencing was carried out using PBMCs. The chain uses TRBV27 and TRBJ2-7, with 9 bases that match TRBD1. The chain's CDR3 is CASSIRDRAHEQYF. The CDR3 DNA follows: TGTGCCAGCAGTATCCGGGACAGGGCCCACGAGCAGTACTTC.